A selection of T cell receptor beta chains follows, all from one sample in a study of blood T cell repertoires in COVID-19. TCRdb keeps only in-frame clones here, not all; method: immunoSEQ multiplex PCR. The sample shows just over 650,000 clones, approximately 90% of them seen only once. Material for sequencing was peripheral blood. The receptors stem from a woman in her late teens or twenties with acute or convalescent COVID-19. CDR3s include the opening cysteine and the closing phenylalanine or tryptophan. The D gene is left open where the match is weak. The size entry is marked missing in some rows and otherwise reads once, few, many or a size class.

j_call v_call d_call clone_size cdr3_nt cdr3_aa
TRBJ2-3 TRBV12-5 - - TGTGCTAGTGGTGCAAGTCTAGGTAGCCACTCAACGCAGTATTTT CASGASLGSHSTQYF
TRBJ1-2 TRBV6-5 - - TGTGCCAGCAGTTACAGAGGGATGGGCTACACCTTC CASSYRGMGYTF
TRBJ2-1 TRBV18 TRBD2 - TGTGCCAGCTCACCAGGGACTAGCGGGGGAAGTACCTACAATGAGCAGTTCTTC CASSPGTSGGSTYNEQFF
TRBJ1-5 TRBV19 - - TGTGCCAGTAGTATAGCGGGAGGGCCAGGCAATCAGCCCCAGCATTTT CASSIAGGPGNQPQHF
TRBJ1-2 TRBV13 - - TGTGCCAGCAGCCGACTTTCCCTTAAACAGGTCTCGGACTATGGCTACACCTTC CASSRLSLKQVSDYGYTF
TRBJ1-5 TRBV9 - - TGTGCCAGCAGCGCAACGGGGGGGAATCAGCCCCAGCATTTT CASSATGGNQPQHF
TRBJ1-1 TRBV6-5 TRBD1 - TGTGCCAGCAGAACCTTCCAGGGGGCTTTCACTGAAGCTTTCTTT CASRTFQGAFTEAFF
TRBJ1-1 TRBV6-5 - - TGTGCCAGCAGTCCCGAGGGCACTGAAGCTTTCTTT CASSPEGTEAFF
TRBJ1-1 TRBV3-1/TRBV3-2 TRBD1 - TGTGCCAGCAGCCATCGGCCTACCGACAGGGCTATGAACACTGAAGCTTTCTTT CASSHRPTDRAMNTEAFF
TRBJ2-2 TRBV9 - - TGTGCCAGCAGCGGGGGCCACCTTGGGCTGTTTTTT CASSGGHLGLFF
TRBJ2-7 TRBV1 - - TGCACCAGCGAAGGACTTCTCTCCTACGAGCAGTACTTC CTSEGLLSYEQYF
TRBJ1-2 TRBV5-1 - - TGCGCCAGCAGCTTGGATCGGCAGGGGCATGGCTACACCTTC CASSLDRQGHGYTF
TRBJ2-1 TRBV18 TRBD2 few TGTGCCAGCTCAAGAGCGGGGGGTTATGAGCAGTTCTTC CASSRAGGYEQFF
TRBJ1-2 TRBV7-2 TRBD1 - TGTGCCAGCAGCTTAGCGGGGACAGTGGCTGACTATGGCTACACCTTC CASSLAGTVADYGYTF
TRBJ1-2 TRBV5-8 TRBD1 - TGTGCCAGCAGGGGGGAGACAGGGGGCTCCACCCTCGAGTTCGGCTACACCTTC CASRGETGGSTLEFGYTF
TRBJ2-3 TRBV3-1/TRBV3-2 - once TGTGCCAGCAGCCAAGACCCGACTAGAAGCACAGATACGCAGTATTTT CASSQDPTRSTDTQYF
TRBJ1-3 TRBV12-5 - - TGTGCTAGTGGTTTTGGCCCACCCTCTGGAAACACCATATATTTT CASGFGPPSGNTIYF
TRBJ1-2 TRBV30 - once TGTGCCTGCCAGGGCCAAAGGCTGGGTGGCTACACCTTC CACQGQRLGGYTF
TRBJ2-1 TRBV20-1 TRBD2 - TGCAGTGCTAGTGGACTAGCGGGGGGCCGCAGCTCCTACAATGAGCAGTTCTTC CSASGLAGGRSSYNEQFF
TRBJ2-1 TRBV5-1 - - TGCGCCAGCAGCTTGAGGGGAAACAATGAGCAGTTCTTC CASSLRGNNEQFF
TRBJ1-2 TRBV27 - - TGTGCCAGCAGTTCCATCGGGGGGATATATGGCTACACCTTC CASSSIGGIYGYTF
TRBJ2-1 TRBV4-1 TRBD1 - TGCGCCAGCAGCCAAGATCGGCAGACAGGGCGATACAATGAGCAGTTCTTC CASSQDRQTGRYNEQFF
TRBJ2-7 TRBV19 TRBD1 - TGTGCCAGTAGTATCGACAGGGGGTCGTTCGAGCAGTACTTC CASSIDRGSFEQYF
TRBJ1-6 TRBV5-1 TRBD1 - TGCGCCAGCAGCTTGGTATCTAGGGGACAGGGTAATTCACCCCTCCACTTT CASSLVSRGQGNSPLHF
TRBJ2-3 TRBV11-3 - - TGTGCCAGCAGCCCCAACCCGGGGGATACGCAGTATTTT CASSPNPGDTQYF
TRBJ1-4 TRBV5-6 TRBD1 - TGTGCCAGCAGCACATACCAGGGGGCATTGGTAAAACTGTTTTTT CASSTYQGALVKLFF
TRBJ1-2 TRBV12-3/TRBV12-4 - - TGTGCCAGCAGTACAGGGCTCGGTTATGGCTACACCTTC CASSTGLGYGYTF
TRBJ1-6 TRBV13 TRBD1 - TGTGCCAGCAGCTTAGGGGACAGGGCTGGTTCACCCCTCCACTTT CASSLGDRAGSPLHF
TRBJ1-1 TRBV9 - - TGTGCCAGCAGCCCGAGGGTCTTCATGAACACTGAAGCTTTCTTT CASSPRVFMNTEAFF
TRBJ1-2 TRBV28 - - TGTGCCAGCAGTTTCTTACAGGGAATATATGGCTACACCTTC CASSFLQGIYGYTF
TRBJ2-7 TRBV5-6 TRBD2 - TGTGCCAGCAGCTTGGCAGCTAGCGGGGCTTACTACGAGCAGTACTTC CASSLAASGAYYEQYF
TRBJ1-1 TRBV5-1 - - TGCGCCAGCAGCTTACAACTATTCATGAACACTGAAGCTTTCTTT CASSLQLFMNTEAFF
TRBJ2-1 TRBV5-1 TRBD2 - TGCGCCAGCAGCTTCGGGGGGGCAAGAACCGGTGAGCAGTTCTTC CASSFGGARTGEQFF
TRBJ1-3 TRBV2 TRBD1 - TGTGCCAGCAGGGAAGACAGGGGGCCTACTCTGGGAAACACCATATATTTT CASREDRGPTLGNTIYF
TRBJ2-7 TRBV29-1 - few TGCAGCGTTGGGGTACAGCTATCGGCAAGCTCCTACGAGCAGTACTTC CSVGVQLSASSYEQYF
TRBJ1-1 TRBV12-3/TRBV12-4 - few TGTGCCAGCACCCCGGCTAGGTTTGAAGCTTTCTTT CASTPARFEAFF
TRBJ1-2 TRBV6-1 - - TGTGCCAGCAGTGAAGTCGGCATGGCGGAGGGGTATGGCTACACCTTC CASSEVGMAEGYGYTF